The following is a T cell receptor (beta chain) sequence with its context. This sample was included in a study of shared clonotypes between healthy human individuals. Sequencing was performed with immunoSEQ multiplex PCR; in TCRdb, only in-frame clones are kept and a portion is missing. Of a few million clones listed, 90% to 95% are singletons. V was shortened by 1 base and J by 2 bases, with 11 bases between the two germline ends. Per germline, CDR1 LGHNA and CDR2 YNFKEQ. The CDR3 is 15 amino acids. This sequence joins TRBV4-2 and TRBJ2-5; a possible D gene is TRBD1 (6 bases). The clonotype was recovered from a man aged 18 to 29 in good health. Material: naive CD4+ T cells sorted from blood. Subset: CD45RA+ positively selected. CDR3 residues: CASSQVNRAQETQYF. The CDR3 DNA sequence: TGTGCCAGCAGCCAAGTAAACAGGGCACAAGAGACCCAGTACTTC.